This TCR beta chain stems from a study of T cells expressing NK-cell markers. TCRdb reprocessed the 5' RACE reads and reports one entry per CDR3 protein, with no DNA. The sample is made up of fewer than 400,000 distinct CDR3 sequences, and the top ten hold approximately 12% of it. The CDR3 sequence is 16 residues long. Germline CDR1 SGHKS, CDR2 YYEKEE (reference sequence). Sequenced sample: blood T cells: a sorted CD56 or NKG2C T cell subset, CD4+ or CD8+ T cells, or bulk PBMC T cells (not recorded which). This receptor was obtained from a woman aged 50 to 60 in good health. The rearrangement joins TRBV5-5 to TRBJ1-5; TCRdb names TRBD1, which stays unverified in the absence of DNA. The CDR3 region is CASSSGTGDGNQPQHF.